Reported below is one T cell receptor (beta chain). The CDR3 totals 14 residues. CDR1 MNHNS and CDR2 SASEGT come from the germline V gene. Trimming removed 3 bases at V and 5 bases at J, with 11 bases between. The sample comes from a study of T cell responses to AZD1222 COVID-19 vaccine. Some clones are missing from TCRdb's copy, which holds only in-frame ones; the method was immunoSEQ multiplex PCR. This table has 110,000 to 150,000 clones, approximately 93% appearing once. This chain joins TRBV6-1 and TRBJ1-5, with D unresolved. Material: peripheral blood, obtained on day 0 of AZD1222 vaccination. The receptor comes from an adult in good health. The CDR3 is CASSERNYYQPQHF. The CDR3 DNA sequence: TGTGCCAGCAGTGAGCGGAATTACTATCAGCCCCAGCATTTT.